Here is one T cell receptor (beta chain) with its context. Germline trimming cut 10 bases from V and 9 bases from J; bases unmatched to any gene: 9. Per the germline V gene, CDR1 is SNHLY and CDR2 is FYNNEI. The CDR3 runs 12 residues. These data originate in a study of blood T cell repertoires in COVID-19. Study-wide background: Samples representing acute and convalescent COVID-19 were sourced from the United States, Italy and Spain. PBMCs, B-cell-depleted T cells, or T cells were the source of the cDNA or gDNA that made up the material.

Produced via immunoSEQ multiplex PCR; TCRdb's table is partial and in-frame only. This sample has 130,000 to 150,000 clones, with around 79% found just once. The TCR sequence derives from a woman in her sixties or seventies with COVID-19, enrolled during active disease. The chain links TRBV2 to TRBJ2-3; TRBD2 agrees at 8 bases. The material sequenced was peripheral blood. CDR3 sequence reads: CANQTSAGTQYF. CDR3 coding DNA: TGTGCCAATCAGACTAGCGCGGGGACGCAGTATTTT.